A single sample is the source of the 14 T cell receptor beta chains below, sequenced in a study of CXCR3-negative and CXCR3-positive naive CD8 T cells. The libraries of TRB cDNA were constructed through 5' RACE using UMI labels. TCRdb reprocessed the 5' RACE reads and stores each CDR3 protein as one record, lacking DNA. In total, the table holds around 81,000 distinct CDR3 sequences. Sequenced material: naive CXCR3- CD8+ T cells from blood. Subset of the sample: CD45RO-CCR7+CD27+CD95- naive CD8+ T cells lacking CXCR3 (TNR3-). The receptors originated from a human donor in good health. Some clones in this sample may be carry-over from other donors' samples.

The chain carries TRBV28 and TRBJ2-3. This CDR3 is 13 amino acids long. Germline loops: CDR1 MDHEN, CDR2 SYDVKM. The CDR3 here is CASQVQLADTQYF.

The CDR3 sequence: CSAVDDSYNEQFF. The chain combines TRBV29-1 with TRBJ2-1. CDR3 size: 13 residues. Germline-derived CDR1 and CDR2 are SQVTM and ANQGSEA.

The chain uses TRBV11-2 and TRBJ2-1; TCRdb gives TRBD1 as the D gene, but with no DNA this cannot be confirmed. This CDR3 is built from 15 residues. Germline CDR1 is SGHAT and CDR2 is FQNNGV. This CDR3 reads CASSLGDRGYNEQFF.

CDR3 sequence reads: CSVEDPGTTYEQYF. This sequence joins TRBV29-1 and TRBJ2-7; TCRdb returns TRBD1, unconfirmable since there is no DNA. Germline CDR1 and CDR2: SQVTM and ANQGSEA. The CDR3 sequence is 14 residues long.

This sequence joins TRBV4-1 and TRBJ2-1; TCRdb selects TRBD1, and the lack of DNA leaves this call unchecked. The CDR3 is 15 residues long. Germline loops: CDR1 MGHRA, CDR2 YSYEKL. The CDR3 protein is CASSGPTGTSNEQFF.

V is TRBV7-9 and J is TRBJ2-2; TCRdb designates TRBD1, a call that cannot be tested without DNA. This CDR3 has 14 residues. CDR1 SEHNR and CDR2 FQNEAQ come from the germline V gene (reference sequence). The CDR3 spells CASKGDTFTGELFF.

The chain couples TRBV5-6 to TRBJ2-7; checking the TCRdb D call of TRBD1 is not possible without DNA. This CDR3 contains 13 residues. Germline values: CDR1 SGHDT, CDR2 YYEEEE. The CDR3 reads CASSWDRSYEQYF.

The CDR3 protein is CASSLGLDQYF. This chain uses TRBV27 with TRBJ2-3; the D call of TRBD2 rests on TCRdb alone, since no DNA is present to check it. CDR3 length equals 11 residues. Germline V gene data show CDR1 as MNHEY and CDR2 as SMNVEV (reference sequence).

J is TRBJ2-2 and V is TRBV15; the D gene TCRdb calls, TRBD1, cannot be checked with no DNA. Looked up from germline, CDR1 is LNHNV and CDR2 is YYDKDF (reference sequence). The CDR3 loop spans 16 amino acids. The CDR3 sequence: CATSRISGGGTGELFF. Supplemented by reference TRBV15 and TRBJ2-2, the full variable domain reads DAMVIQNPRYQVTQFGKPVTLSCSQTLNHNVMYWYQQKSSQAPKLLFHYYDKDFNNEADTPDNFQSRRPNTSFCFLDIRSPGLGDTAMYLCATSRISGGGTGELFFGEGSRLTVL.

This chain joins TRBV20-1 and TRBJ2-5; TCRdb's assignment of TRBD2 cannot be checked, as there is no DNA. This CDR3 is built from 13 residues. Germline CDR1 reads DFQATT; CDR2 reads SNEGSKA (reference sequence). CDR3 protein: CSASDRAVETQYF.

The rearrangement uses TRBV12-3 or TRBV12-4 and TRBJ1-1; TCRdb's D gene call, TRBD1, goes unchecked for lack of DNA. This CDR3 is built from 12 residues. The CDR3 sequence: CVSRIGGTEAFF.

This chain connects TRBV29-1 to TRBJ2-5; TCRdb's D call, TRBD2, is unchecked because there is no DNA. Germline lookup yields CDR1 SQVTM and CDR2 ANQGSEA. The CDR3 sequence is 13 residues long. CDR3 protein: CSADTGTMETQYF.

This CDR3 is CASSLIPVSYNEQFF. The J gene is TRBJ2-1, the V gene TRBV12-3 or TRBV12-4. CDR3 length equals 15 residues.

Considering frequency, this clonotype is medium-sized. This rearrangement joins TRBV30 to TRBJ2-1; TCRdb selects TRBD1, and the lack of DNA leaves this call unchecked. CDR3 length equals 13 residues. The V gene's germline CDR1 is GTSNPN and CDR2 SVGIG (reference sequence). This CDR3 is CAWTRDTYNEQFF.